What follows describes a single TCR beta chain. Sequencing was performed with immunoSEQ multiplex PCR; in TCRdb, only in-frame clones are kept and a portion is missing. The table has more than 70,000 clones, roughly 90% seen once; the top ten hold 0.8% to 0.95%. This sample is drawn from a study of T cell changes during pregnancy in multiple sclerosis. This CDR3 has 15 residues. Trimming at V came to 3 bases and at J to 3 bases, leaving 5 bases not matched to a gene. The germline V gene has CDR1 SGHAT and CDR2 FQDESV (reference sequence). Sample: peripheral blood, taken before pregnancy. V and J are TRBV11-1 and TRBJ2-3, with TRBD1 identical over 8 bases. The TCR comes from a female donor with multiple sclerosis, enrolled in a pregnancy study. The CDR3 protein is CASSLLRQGTDTQYF. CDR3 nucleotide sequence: TGTGCCAGCAGCTTGTTGAGACAGGGGACAGATACGCAGTATTTT.